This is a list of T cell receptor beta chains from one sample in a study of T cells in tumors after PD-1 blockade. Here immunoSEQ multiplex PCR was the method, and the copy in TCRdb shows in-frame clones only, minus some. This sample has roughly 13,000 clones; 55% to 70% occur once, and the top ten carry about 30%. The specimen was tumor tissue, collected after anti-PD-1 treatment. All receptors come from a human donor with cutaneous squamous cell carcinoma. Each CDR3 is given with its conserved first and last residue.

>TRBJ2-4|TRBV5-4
CASTLGEGRAKNIQYF
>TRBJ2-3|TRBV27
CASSFRTGVKSDTQYF
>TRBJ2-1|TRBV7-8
CASSLDRGHEQFF
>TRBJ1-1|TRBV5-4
CASSETGKNTEAFF
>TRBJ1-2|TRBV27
CASSFGTGGYGYTF
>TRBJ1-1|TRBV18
CASSPDRDYTEAFF
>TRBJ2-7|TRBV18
CASSPPRAESYEQYF
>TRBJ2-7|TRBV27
CASSLFPSSYEQYF
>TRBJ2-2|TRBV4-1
CASRYTHTSNTGELFF
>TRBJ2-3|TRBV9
CASSFSGAADTQYF
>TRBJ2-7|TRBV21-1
CASSLHRDSYEQYF
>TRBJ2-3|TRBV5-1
CASSLGRSTDTQYF
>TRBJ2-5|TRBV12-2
CASRSKPPGLAGAETQYF
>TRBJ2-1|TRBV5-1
CASSLVGGNNEQFF
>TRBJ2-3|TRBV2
CASRQGPMADTQYF
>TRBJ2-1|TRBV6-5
CATRNHKTGYNEQFF
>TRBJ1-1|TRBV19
CASSDRGQGTEAFF
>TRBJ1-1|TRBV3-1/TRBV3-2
CASSHRQFNTEAFF
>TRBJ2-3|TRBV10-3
CAISPRSDTQYF
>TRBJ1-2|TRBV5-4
CASSPAPGGGYGYTF
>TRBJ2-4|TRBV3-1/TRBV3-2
CASSRGAEHSILDQNIQYF
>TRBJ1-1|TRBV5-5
CASSAYREPWDQNTEAFF
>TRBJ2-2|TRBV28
CASSSGQGSYTGELFF
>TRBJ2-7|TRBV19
CASSISGGQTSYEQYF
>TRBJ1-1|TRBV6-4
CASSLTGEVTEAFF
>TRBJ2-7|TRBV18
CASTGTGTYEQYF
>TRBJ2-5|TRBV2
CASRESGLQETQYF
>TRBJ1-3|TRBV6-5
CASVLQGSSGNTIYF
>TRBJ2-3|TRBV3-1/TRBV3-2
CASSQAERGVPDTQYF